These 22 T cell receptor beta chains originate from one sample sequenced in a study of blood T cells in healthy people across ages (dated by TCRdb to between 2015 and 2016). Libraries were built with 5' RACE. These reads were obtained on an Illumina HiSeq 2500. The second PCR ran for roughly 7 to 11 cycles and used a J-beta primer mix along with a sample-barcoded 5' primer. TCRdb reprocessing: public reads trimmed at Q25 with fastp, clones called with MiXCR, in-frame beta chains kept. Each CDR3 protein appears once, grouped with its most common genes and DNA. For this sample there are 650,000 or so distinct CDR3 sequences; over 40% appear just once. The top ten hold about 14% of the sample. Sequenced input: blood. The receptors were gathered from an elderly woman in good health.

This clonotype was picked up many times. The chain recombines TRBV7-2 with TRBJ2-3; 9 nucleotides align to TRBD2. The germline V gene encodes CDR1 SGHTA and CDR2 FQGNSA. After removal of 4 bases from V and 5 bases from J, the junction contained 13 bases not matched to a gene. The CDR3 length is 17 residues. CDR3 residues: CASSSKEASGDRDTQYF. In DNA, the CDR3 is TGTGCCAGCAGCTCGAAGGAGGCTAGCGGGGATCGAGATACGCAGTATTTT.

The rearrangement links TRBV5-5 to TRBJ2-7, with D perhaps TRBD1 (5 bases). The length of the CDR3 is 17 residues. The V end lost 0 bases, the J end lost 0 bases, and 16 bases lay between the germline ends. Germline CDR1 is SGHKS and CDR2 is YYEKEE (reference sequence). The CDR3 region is CASSLVDLGVSSYEQYF. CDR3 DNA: TGTGCCAGCAGCTTGGTAGACCTAGGGGTTAGCTCCTACGAGCAGTACTTC.

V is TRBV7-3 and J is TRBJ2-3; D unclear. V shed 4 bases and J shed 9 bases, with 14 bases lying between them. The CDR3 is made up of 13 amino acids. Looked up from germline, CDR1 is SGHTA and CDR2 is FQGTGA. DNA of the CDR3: TGTGCCAGCAGCTCAAGCACCCTCCACACGCAGTATTTT. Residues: CASSSSTLHTQYF.

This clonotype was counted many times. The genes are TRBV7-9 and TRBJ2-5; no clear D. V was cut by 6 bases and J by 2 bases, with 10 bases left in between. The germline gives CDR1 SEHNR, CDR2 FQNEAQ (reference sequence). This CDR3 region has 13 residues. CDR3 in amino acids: CASRFEEQETQYF. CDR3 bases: TGTGCCAGCAGGTTTGAGGAGCAAGAGACCCAGTACTTC.

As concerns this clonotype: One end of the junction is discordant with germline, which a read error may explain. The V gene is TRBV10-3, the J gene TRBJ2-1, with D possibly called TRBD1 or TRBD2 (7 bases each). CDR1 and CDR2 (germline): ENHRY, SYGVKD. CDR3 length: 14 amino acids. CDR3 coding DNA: TGTACCATCAGAACCGACAGGGAGGGTCTTGAGCAGTTCTTC. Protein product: CTIRTDREGLEQFF.

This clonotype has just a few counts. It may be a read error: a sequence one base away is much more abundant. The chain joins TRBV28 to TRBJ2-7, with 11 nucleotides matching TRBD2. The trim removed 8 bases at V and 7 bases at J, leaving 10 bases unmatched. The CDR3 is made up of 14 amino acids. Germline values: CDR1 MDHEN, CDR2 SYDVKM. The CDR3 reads CASSGTSGYNEQYF. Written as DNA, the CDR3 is TGTGCCAGCTCCGGGACTAGCGGTTACAATGAGCAGTACTTC.

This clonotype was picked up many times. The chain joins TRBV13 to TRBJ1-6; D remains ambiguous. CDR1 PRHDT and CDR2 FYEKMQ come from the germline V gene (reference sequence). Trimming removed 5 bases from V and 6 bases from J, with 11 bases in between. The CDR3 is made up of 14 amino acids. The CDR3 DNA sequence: TGTGCCAGCAGCCCCGGACGGTCTAATTCACCCCTCCACTTT. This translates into CASSPGRSNSPLHF.

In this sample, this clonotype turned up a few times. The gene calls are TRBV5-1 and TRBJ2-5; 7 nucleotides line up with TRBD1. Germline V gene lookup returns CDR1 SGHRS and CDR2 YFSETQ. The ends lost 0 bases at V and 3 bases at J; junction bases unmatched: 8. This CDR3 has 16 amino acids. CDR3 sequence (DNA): TGCGCCAGCAGCTTGGCACCGACAGGGTCGAAAGAGACCCAGTACTTC. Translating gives CASSLAPTGSKETQYF.

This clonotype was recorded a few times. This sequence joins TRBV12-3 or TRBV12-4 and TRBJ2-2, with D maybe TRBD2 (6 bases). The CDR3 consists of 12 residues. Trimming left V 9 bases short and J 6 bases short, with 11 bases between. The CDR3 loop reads CASEAGSGELFF. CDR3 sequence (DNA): TGTGCCAGTGAGGCGGGATCCGGGGAGCTGTTTTTT.

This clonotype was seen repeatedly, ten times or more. The DNA of the CDR3 is TGTGCCAGCAGCCTGGACAGCAACAATCAGCCCCAGCATTTT. It encodes CASSLDSNNQPQHF. V gene TRBV7-9 combines with J gene TRBJ1-5, with D maybe TRBD1 (6 bases). The CDR3 consists of 14 residues. The ends were cut back, 5 bases at V and 3 bases at J, with 11 bases in the middle. CDR1 and CDR2 (germline): SEHNR, FQNEAQ (reference sequence).

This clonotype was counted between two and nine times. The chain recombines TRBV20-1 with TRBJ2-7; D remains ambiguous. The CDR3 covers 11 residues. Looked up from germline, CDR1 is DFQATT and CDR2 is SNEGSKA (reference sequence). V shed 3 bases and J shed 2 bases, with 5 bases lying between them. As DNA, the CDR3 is TGCAGTGCTAGCCCTGCCTACGAGCAGTACTTC. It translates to CSASPAYEQYF.

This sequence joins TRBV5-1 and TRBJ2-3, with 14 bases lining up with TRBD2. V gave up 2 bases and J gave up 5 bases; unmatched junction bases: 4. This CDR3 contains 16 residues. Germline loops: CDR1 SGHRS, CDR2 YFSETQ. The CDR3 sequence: CASSFGTSGRLDTQYF. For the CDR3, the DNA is TGCGCCAGCAGCTTCGGGACTAGCGGGAGACTAGATACGCAGTATTTT.

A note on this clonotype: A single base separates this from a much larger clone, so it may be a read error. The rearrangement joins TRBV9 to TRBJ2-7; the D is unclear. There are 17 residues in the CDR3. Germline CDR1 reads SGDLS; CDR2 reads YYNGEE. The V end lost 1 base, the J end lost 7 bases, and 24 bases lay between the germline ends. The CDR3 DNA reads TGTGCCAGCAGCGTATCCAGTAGGGCCGGATTCTACAATGAGCAGTACTTC. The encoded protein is CASSVSSRAGFYNEQYF.

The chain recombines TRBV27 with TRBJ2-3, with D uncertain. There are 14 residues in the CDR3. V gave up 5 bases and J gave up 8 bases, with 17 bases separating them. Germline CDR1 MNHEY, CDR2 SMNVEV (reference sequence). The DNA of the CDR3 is TGTGCCAGCAGTAGTCCAGAGGCCTGGGGTACGCAGTATTTT. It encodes CASSSPEAWGTQYF.

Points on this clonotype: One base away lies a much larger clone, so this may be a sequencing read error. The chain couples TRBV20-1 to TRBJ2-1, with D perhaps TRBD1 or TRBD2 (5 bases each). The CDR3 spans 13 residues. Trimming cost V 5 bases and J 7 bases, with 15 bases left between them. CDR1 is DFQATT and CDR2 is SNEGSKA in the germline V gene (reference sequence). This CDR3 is CSAGGGGLNEQFF. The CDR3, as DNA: TGCAGTGCTGGAGGTGGGGGTTTGAATGAGCAGTTCTTC.

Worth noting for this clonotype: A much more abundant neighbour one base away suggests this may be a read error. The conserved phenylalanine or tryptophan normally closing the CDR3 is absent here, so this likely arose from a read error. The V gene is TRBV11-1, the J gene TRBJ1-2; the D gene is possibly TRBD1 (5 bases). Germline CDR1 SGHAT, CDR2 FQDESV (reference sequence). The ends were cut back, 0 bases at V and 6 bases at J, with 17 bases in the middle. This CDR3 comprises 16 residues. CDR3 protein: CASSLAQGETSDGYTS. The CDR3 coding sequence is TGTGCCAGCAGCTTAGCGCAGGGAGAGACCTCCGATGGCTACACCTCC.

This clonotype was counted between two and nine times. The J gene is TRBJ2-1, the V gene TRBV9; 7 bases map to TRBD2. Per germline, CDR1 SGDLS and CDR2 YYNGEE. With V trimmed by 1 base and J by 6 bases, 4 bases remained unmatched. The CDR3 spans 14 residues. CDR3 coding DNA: TGTGCCAGCAGCGTATCGCCTAGCGGCAATGAGCAGTTCTTC. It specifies CASSVSPSGNEQFF.

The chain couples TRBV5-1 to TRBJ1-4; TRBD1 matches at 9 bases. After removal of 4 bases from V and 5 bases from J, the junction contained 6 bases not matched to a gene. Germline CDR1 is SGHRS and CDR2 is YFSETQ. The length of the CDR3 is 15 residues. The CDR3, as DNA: TGCGCCAGCAGCAACGCACAGGGGGCGAATGAAAAACTGTTTTTT. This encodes CASSNAQGANEKLFF.

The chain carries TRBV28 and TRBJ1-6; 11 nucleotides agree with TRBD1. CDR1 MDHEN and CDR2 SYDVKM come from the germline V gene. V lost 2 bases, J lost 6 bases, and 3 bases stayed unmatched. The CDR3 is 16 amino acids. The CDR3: CASSLGQGAGNSPLHF. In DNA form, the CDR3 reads TGTGCCAGCAGTTTAGGACAGGGGGCGGGTAATTCACCCCTCCACTTT. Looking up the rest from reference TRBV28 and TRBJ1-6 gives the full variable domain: DVKVTQSSRYLVKRTGEKVFLECVQDMDHENMFWYRQDPGLGLRLIYFSYDVKMKEKGDIPEGYSVSREKKERFSLILESASTNQTSMYLCASSLGQGAGNSPLHFGNGTRLTVT.

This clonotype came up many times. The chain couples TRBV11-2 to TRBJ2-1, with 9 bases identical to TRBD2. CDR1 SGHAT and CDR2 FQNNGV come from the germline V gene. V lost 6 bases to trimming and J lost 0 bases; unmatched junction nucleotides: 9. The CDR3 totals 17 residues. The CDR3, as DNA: TGTGCCAGCAGTTCACCTCTAGCGGGGAGCTCCTACAATGAGCAGTTCTTC. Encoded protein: CASSSPLAGSSYNEQFF.

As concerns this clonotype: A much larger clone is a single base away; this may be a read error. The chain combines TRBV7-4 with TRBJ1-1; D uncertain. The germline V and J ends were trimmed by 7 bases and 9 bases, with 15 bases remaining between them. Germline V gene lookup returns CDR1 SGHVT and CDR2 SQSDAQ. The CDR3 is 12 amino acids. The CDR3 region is CASTSGSLKAFF. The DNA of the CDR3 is TGTGCCAGCACCTCGGGCAGCTTGAAAGCTTTCTTT.

CDR3 DNA sequence: TGCGCCAGCAGCTTGGAAGGGGCAGGACTCTCTGAAGCTTTCTTT. Encoded protein: CASSLEGAGLSEAFF. The chain carries TRBV5-1 and TRBJ1-1; D perhaps matches TRBD1 (5 bases). The CDR3 has 15 residues. Germline V gene sequence: CDR1 SGHRS, CDR2 YFSETQ. Trimming pared 0 bases from V and 6 bases from J, leaving 15 bases between.